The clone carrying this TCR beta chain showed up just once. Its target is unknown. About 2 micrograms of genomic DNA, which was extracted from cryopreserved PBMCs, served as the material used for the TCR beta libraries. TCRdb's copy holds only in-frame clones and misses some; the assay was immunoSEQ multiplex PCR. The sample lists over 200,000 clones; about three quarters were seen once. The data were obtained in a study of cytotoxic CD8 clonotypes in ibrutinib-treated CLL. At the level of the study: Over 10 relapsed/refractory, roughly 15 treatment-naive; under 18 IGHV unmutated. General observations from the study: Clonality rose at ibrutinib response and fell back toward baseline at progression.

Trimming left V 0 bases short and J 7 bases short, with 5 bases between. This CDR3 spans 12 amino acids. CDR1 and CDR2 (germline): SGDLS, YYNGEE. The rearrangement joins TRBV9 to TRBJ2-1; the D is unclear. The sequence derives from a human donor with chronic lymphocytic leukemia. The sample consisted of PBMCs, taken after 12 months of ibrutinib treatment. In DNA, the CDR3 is TGTGCCAGCAGCGTAGAAGTAAATGAGCAGTTCTTC. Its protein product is CASSVEVNEQFF.